The 17 T cell receptor beta chains in this list originate from one sample, sequenced in a study of memory CD4+ T cells and cytomegalovirus serostatus. The method was immunoSEQ multiplex PCR; TCRdb's version includes in-frame clones alone and lacks a portion of them. The sample yields 55,000 to 60,000 clones, roughly 77% seen once. The sort gate was single viable CD3+CD4+CD8-CD45RO+ cells for memory CD4+ T cells. Material: memory CD4+ T cells from blood. The receptors stem from an adult in good health and CMV-seronegative.

This clone was seen just once. The chain is built from TRBV5-1 and TRBJ2-7; the match to TRBD1 covers 8 bases. The CDR3 covers 13 residues. Germline CDR1 and CDR2: SGHRS and YFSETQ. V lost 3 bases to trimming and J lost 7 bases; unmatched junction nucleotides: 6. The chain's CDR3 is CASSSGTGWEQYF. For the CDR3, the DNA is TGCGCCAGCAGCTCCGGGACAGGATGGGAGCAGTACTTC.

This clone was seen only a few times. The rearrangement uses TRBV7-9 and TRBJ2-7; perhaps TRBD2 as D (7 bases). The V and J ends lost 2 bases and 0 bases respectively, with 17 bases between them. In germline, CDR1 is SEHNR, CDR2 FQNEAQ (reference sequence). CDR3 length equals 17 residues. Written as DNA, the CDR3 is TGTGCCAGCAGCTTATCGGGGGGCCTCGCTGCCTCCTACGAGCAGTACTTC. This sequence encodes CASSLSGGLAASYEQYF.

This rearrangement joins TRBV5-1 to TRBJ2-7; 8 bases are shared with TRBD1. The CDR3 has 15 residues. The V segment lost 0 bases and the J segment 4 bases; nucleotides outside the gene matches: 6. The germline V gene has CDR1 SGHRS and CDR2 YFSETQ. CDR3 bases: TGCGCCAGCAGCTTGGCGGCAGGGGGCGTATACGAGCAGTACTTC. Translation gives CASSLAAGGVYEQYF.

The chain has TRBV2 and TRBJ2-5; D perhaps matches TRBD2 (5 bases). Germline assignment: CDR1 SNHLY and CDR2 FYNNEI. Trimming took off 10 bases at V and 4 bases at J, with 28 bases between the two ends. CDR3 length: 17 amino acids. The DNA of the CDR3 is TGTGCCATCACCGCGAAGCGGTCAGGAGGTGTGGGAGAGACCCAGTACTTC. Translation gives CAITAKRSGGVGETQYF.

This clone was observed a handful of times. The CDR3 DNA sequence: TGTGCCAGCAGTACGCGACACGGCCTCCTCGAGTACAATGAGCAGTTCTTC. The encoded protein is CASSTRHGLLEYNEQFF. This chain connects TRBV27 to TRBJ2-1, with D unresolved. Trimming left V 5 bases short and J 4 bases short, with 21 bases between. Germline lookup yields CDR1 MNHEY and CDR2 SMNVEV (reference sequence). The CDR3 runs to 17 residues.

The chain carries TRBV6-5 and TRBJ2-7, with D possibly being TRBD1 (5 bases). Germline V lookup: CDR1 MNHEY, CDR2 SVGAGI. V lost 5 bases, J lost 4 bases, and 12 bases lay in between. The CDR3 has 13 amino acids. Here the CDR3 DNA reads TGTGCCAGCAGTCCCCTTAGGGGATACGAGCAGTACTTC. This encodes CASSPLRGYEQYF.

This chain uses TRBV7-8 with TRBJ1-5; 7 bases align to TRBD1. The CDR3 contains 15 residues. The germline V gene has CDR1 SGHVS and CDR2 FQNEAQ. V lost 5 bases and J lost 7; bases outside the gene matches: 11. The chain's CDR3 is CASSVQTGSGQPQHF. In DNA, the CDR3 is TGTGCCAGCAGCGTCCAGACAGGGTCAGGGCAGCCCCAGCATTTT.

The chain combines TRBV7-8 with TRBJ1-3; D is possibly TRBD1 (6 bases). Trimming removed 1 base from V and 12 bases from J, with 13 bases in between. The V gene's germline CDR1 is SGHVS and CDR2 FQNEAQ. This CDR3 has 13 residues. For the CDR3, the DNA is TGTGCCAGCAGCTTAGTACAGGGTAGAATCATATATTTT. Translated: CASSLVQGRIIYF.

This clone was recorded only once. The chain combines TRBV28 with TRBJ1-1; D unclear. V was pared by 5 bases and J by 10 bases, with 2 bases between. The germline V gene encodes CDR1 MDHEN and CDR2 SYDVKM. The CDR3 sequence is 8 residues long. The CDR3 loop reads CASSPAFF. The DNA of the CDR3 is TGTGCCAGCAGTCCAGCTTTCTTT.

The CDR3 protein is CASSRPGVWETQYF. DNA of the CDR3: TGTGCCAGCAGTCGCCCGGGGGTCTGGGAGACCCAGTACTTC. The chain couples TRBV27 to TRBJ2-5, with D tentatively TRBD2 (6 bases). The germline CDR1 and CDR2 sequences are MNHEY and SMNVEV (reference sequence). Trimming pared 5 bases from V and 5 bases from J, leaving 15 bases between. The CDR3 sequence is 14 residues long.

The CDR3 DNA reads as TGTGCCAGCAGCTCTCAGACAGGGGGCGATGAAAAACTGTTTTTT. Its translation is CASSSQTGGDEKLFF. The J gene is TRBJ1-4, the V gene TRBV7-2; TRBD1 aligns across 10 bases. Germline-derived CDR1 and CDR2 are SGHTA and FQGNSA. CDR3 length: 15 amino acids. Trimming at V came to 4 bases and at J to 6 bases, leaving 5 bases not matched to a gene.

The V gene is TRBV5-1, the J gene TRBJ2-3; 7 nucleotides align to TRBD2. This CDR3 is 16 amino acids long. With 3 bases clipped from V and 0 bases from J, the junction kept 7 bases outside the gene matches. Per germline, CDR1 SGHRS and CDR2 YFSETQ. CDR3 protein: CASSSAGRTSTDTQYF. The CDR3 bases are TGCGCCAGCAGCTCGGCCGGGAGGACGAGCACAGATACGCAGTATTTT.

V gene TRBV4-1 combines with J gene TRBJ1-2; possible D gene TRBD1, 6 bases. Trimming took off 0 bases at V and 8 bases at J, with 19 bases between the two ends. The CDR3 totals 16 residues. Looked up from germline, CDR1 is MGHRA and CDR2 is YSYEKL. The CDR3 region has the DNA TGCGCCAGCAGCCAAGATCGCTTTGGGGGCGGGGGGGGCTACACCTTC. This encodes CASSQDRFGGGGGYTF.

This chain connects TRBV5-4 to TRBJ1-1; 7 bases are a match to TRBD1. This CDR3 is built from 13 residues. V lost 4 bases to trimming and J lost 5 bases; unmatched junction nucleotides: 5. CDR1 and CDR2 (germline): SGHNT, YYREEE (reference sequence). CDR3 amino acids: CASSATGRTEAFF. The CDR3 coding sequence is TGTGCCAGCAGCGCGACAGGGAGGACTGAAGCTTTCTTT. Filled out from reference TRBV5-4 and TRBJ1-1, the complete variable domain reads ETGVTQSPTHLIKTRGQQVTLRCSSQSGHNTVSWYQQALGQGPQFIFQYYREEENGRGNFPPRFSGLQFPNYSSELNVNALELDDSALYLCASSATGRTEAFFGQGTRLTVV.

This clone was detected only once. The rearrangement joins TRBV7-2 to TRBJ1-4; 8 bases are shared with TRBD1. Trimming removed 1 base from V and 8 bases from J; junction bases left unmatched: 3. The CDR3 totals 14 residues. Germline-derived CDR1 and CDR2 are SGHTA and FQGNSA. The CDR3 sequence is CASSLGTGYEKLFF. As DNA, the CDR3 is TGTGCCAGCAGCTTAGGGACAGGGTACGAAAAACTGTTTTTT.

This chain joins TRBV7-2 and TRBJ1-2, with D possibly matching TRBD1 (5 bases). This CDR3 region has 14 residues. V was pared by 7 bases and J by 5 bases, with 17 bases between. Germline V gene sequence: CDR1 SGHTA, CDR2 FQGNSA. CDR3 loop: CASTQTRAAYGYTF. The CDR3 region has the DNA TGTGCCAGCACACAAACCAGGGCCGCTTATGGCTACACCTTC.

This clone was found a few times. The chain combines TRBV19 with TRBJ1-1, with D uncertain. Trimming took 2 bases from V and 2 from J, leaving 6 bases between them. Germline V gene sequence: CDR1 LNHDA, CDR2 SQIVND (reference sequence). CDR3 size: 13 residues. CDR3 region: CASSITANTEAFF. The CDR3 DNA is TGTGCCAGTAGTATAACGGCTAACACTGAAGCTTTCTTT. Variable domain in full (rest from reference TRBV19 and TRBJ1-1): DGGITQSPKYLFRKEGQNVTLSCEQNLNHDAMYWYRQDPGQGLRLIYYSQIVNDFQKGDIAEGYSVSREKKESFPLTVTSAQKNPTAFYLCASSITANTEAFFGQGTRLTVV.